This T cell receptor beta chain is drawn from a study of PD-L1 blockade in urothelial cancer. As for the study in general: Bladder-origin urothelial cancer in males described about 85% of the roughly 30 patients. The authors examined blood 3 weeks (second dose) and 6 weeks after treatment start. Blood samples had a median of approximately 140,000 T cells, tens of thousands of unique TCRs, and clonality 0.080. Whole-study results and caveats: At 3 weeks on treatment, tumor-associated clones expanded more with durable benefit.

TCRdb's table, derived via immunoSEQ multiplex PCR, lists solely in-frame clones and lacks some. The sample yields tens of thousands of clones, around 83% seen once. On this clone itself: The target antigen is unknown.

The time point here: pretreatment peripheral blood. This CDR3 is built from 14 residues. Germline V gene sequence: CDR1 KGHSH, CDR2 LQKENI. Trimming took 2 bases from V and 4 from J, leaving 11 bases between them. The sequencing used PBMCs, collected around atezolizumab (anti-PD-L1) treatment. The clonotype comes from a man between 60 and 75 years old with urothelial cancer. The J gene is TRBJ2-5, the V gene TRBV18, with a possible D match to TRBD2 (6 bases). Here the CDR3 DNA reads TGTGCCAGCTCACCAAGGAGGGCCGCAGAGACCCAGTACTTC. Its protein is CASSPRRAAETQYF.